This TCR beta chain came from a study of a mutant IDH1 vaccine in newly diagnosed glioma. Overall study: Treated patients, averaging around 40 years, were approximately 60% male and about 38% female.

The CDR3 length is 13 residues. Germline CDR1 is GTSNPN and CDR2 is SVGIG (reference sequence). V lost 1 base and J lost 5, with 6 bases in between. Sequencing used immunoSEQ multiplex PCR; TCRdb keeps in-frame clones, though not all of them. The sample comprises about 88,000 clones, approximately 80% of which are singletons, and 5.3% rests with the top ten. General observations from the study: Changes to the top peripheral T cell clonotypes appeared unrelated to pseudoprogression. Immune responses induced by the vaccine were seen in 93.3% of patients, spanning multiple MHC alleles.

Time point denoted: baseline, week 1 (first vaccination visit). Treatment described: pre-vaccination baseline after standard-of-care therapy. To note about this clone: Its matching antigen is unknown.

Sequenced here: PBMCs, sampled from a glioma patient treated with radiotherapy, temozolomide or both. The J gene is TRBJ1-6, the V gene TRBV30; D ambiguous. This receptor was taken from a man aged 35 to 55 with glioma. Some clones in this sample may be carry-over from other donors' samples. CDR3 nucleotide sequence: TGTGCCTGGAGTGAAGGGCATAATTCACCCCTCCACTTT. This sequence encodes CAWSEGHNSPLHF.